The present T cell receptor beta chain was sequenced within a study of Ad26.COV2.S vaccination and SARS-CoV-2 variants. The treatment denotes: some 20 received Ad26.COV2.S at low or high dose, single or two shots; 5 received placebo; per-sample allocation not given. The samples were gathered on day 63 after the first injection of vaccine or placebo. This adult donor, from Boston, was 18-55 years old. Whole-study findings and limits: The authors reported substantial breadth in spike-specific CD8+ and CD4+ T cell responses after vaccination.

The trim removed 5 bases at V and 4 bases at J, leaving 4 bases unmatched. The CDR3 loop spans 14 amino acids. Per germline, CDR1 SEHNR and CDR2 FQNEAQ (reference sequence). As regards this clone: Its antigen is unknown.

Sequencing was performed with immunoSEQ multiplex PCR; in TCRdb, only in-frame clones are kept and a portion is missing. Among roughly 680,000 clones listed, around 89% were seen once. This TCR was recovered from a person aged 18-65 years who received the Ad26.COV2.S COVID-19 vaccine or a placebo. This chain connects TRBV7-9 to TRBJ2-5, with 10 bases that match TRBD1. The sample here was peripheral blood, taken in a trial of Ad26.COV2.S vaccine versus placebo. In nucleotides, the CDR3 is TGTGCCAGCAGCCCCCGACAGGGGGCAGAGACCCAGTACTTC. Translating gives CASSPRQGAETQYF.